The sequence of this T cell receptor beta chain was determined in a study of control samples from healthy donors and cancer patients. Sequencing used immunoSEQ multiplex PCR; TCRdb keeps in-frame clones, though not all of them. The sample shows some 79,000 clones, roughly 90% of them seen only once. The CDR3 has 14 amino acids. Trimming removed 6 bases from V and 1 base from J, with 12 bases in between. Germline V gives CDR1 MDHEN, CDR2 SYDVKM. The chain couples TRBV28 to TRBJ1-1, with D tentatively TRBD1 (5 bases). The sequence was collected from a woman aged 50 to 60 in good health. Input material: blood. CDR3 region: CASSSGHANTEAFF. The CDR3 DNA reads TGTGCCAGCAGCTCCGGACATGCGAACACTGAAGCTTTCTTT. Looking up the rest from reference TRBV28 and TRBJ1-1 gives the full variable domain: DVKVTQSSRYLVKRTGEKVFLECVQDMDHENMFWYRQDPGLGLRLIYFSYDVKMKEKGDIPEGYSVSREKKERFSLILESASTNQTSMYLCASSSGHANTEAFFGQGTRLTVV.